The sequence of this TCR beta chain was determined in a study of cytomegalovirus exposure and HLA in healthy donors (dated by TCRdb to 2016 to 2017). About the study as a whole: According to a later analysis, one platform produced both the 110 or so validation repertoires and the 700 or so repertoires of the first cohort. The study aimed to test whether cataloging public T cell receptors could reveal signatures of past pathogen exposure. Besides the first cohort of around 670 subjects, a separate validation cohort made up of 120 different subjects was used. The study combined high-throughput TCR immunosequencing, statistical association of individual TCRs with disease status, and machine learning to predict cytomegalovirus infection status.

Beyond this particular receptor, the publication reports: It was suggested by the authors that the approach could potentially be generalized to other disease states and immunological phenotypes. A later analysis found that TCRs clustered in the first cohort also tended to co-occur in the approximately 120 validation repertoires, with about 94% of cluster scores above 0. Cytomegalovirus status was reported to be diagnosed by the classifier with high specificity and sensitivity in both the original and validation cohorts. The study gave a list of under 200 TCR beta chains associated with cytomegalovirus. In vitro tests confirmed that three of the cytomegalovirus-associated TCR beta chains recognize cytomegalovirus antigens. Most TCR sequences were observed very rarely across donors, whereas some public TCRs were present in many individuals. The validation cohort had no HLA typing available for a later analysis, so co-occurrence within that cohort was assessed over all 120 or so repertoires.

Separate from the roughly 650-subject first cohort, the validation cohort of 95 to 150 subjects was the group to which the donors belonged. CDR3 length: 17 amino acids, cysteine to phenylalanine. CDR3 DNA only is kept here, 51 bases in frame from base 1. Relative to germline, V is missing 6 bases and J is missing 3 bases, with 16 bases of the junction outside any gene match. CDR1 and CDR2, looked up from the germline V gene, are SQVTM and ANQGSEA. Library preparation used the immunoSEQ multiplex PCR assay. The authors' pipeline ran thus. A statistical classification framework was developed to diagnose cytomegalovirus status using the catalog of TCR beta chain sequences. The source is immuneACCESS, and TCRdb retained only in-frame sequences with V and J called. Part of the clones is not carried over; for the studies checked, unresolved V genes explain less than half of this, and the remainder is unexplained. The D gene and trimming were derived from the DNA, and the V and J assignments and clone size from that table. For this sample there are roughly 250,000 clones; around 90% appear just once. The ten largest clones capture under 0.4% of the sample.

In regard to this clone: Its binding antigen is unknown. No base quality information exists; no much larger clone differs at one position.

The chain links TRBV29-1 with TRBJ1-1, with 10 middle bases fitting TRBD1. The origin of this receptor is a woman under 30 in good health and CMV-seronegative. The material sequenced was PBMCs. The CDR3 reads CSVMARQGAEWDTEAFF. The DNA sequence follows: TGCAGCGTCATGGCCCGACAGGGGGCAGAATGGGACACTGAAGCTTTCTTT.